One and the same sample provided the 8 T cell receptor beta chains below, sequenced in a study of cytomegalovirus exposure and HLA in healthy donors. The PCR contained 60 Vbeta and 13 Jbeta primers. Profiling relied on immunoSEQ multiplex PCR, and the TCRdb table lists in-frame clones only, not all of them. The sample shows around 150,000 clones, roughly 79% of them seen only once. Material for sequencing was PBMCs. These receptors were obtained from a middle-aged woman in good health and CMV-seronegative.

The chain carries TRBV7-2 and TRBJ2-7; maybe TRBD1 (6 bases). The V gene lost 1 base and the J gene lost 6 bases, with 22 bases spanning the gap. The CDR3 is 17 amino acids. Germline lookup yields CDR1 SGHTA and CDR2 FQGNSA. The CDR3 bases are TGTGCCAGCAGCTTAGAACTCGGGCCAGGGGATGGAGGCGAGCAGTACTTC. Translation gives CASSLELGPGDGGEQYF.

V usage is TRBV7-9 and J usage is TRBJ2-7; 7 bases map to TRBD1. The V segment lost 8 bases and the J segment 1 base; nucleotides outside the gene matches: 5. The CDR3 runs 13 residues. CDR1 and CDR2 (germline): SEHNR, FQNEAQ (reference sequence). Here the CDR3 DNA reads TGTGCCAGCGCGAGGGACAGTTCCTACGAGCAGTACTTC. Translation: CASARDSSYEQYF.

The chain joins TRBV2 to TRBJ2-1; 7 nucleotides line up with TRBD2. Losses at the gene ends were 2 bases for V and 8 bases for J; bases not matched to a gene: 3. The CDR3 is 13 amino acids. Germline CDR1 is SNHLY and CDR2 is FYNNEI. The CDR3 here is CASSETGGDEQFF. The CDR3 bases are TGTGCCAGCAGTGAAACGGGAGGCGATGAGCAGTTCTTC.

The chain couples TRBV5-1 to TRBJ2-2, with TRBD2 matching 7 bases. J lost 4 bases, V lost 0 bases, and 0 bases had no gene match. Germline CDR1 and CDR2: SGHRS and YFSETQ. There are 14 residues in the CDR3. The CDR3 is CASSLAGGTGELFF. The CDR3 region has the DNA TGCGCCAGCAGCTTGGCGGGGGGCACCGGGGAGCTGTTTTTT.

The chain links TRBV10-3 to TRBJ2-1; weak D call: TRBD1 (7 bases). The CDR3 contains 14 residues. CDR1 and CDR2 from the germline V gene are ENHRY and SYGVKD. V was pared by 2 bases and J by 6 bases, with 11 bases between. The DNA for the CDR3 is TGTGCCATCAGTGAGGCGGGACAGCTCAATGAGCAGTTCTTC. Protein: CAISEAGQLNEQFF.

The chain links TRBV2 to TRBJ2-1; D is unresolved. The CDR3 totals 12 residues. In germline, CDR1 is SNHLY, CDR2 FYNNEI. With 7 bases removed from V and 8 bases from J, the gap between germline ends came to 12 bases. The CDR3 loop reads CASTLYYDEQFF. For the CDR3, the DNA is TGTGCCAGCACCCTATACTATGATGAGCAGTTCTTC. Filled out from reference TRBV2 and TRBJ2-1, the complete variable domain reads EPEVTQTPSHQVTQMGQEVILRCVPISNHLYFYWYRQILGQKVEFLVSFYNNEISEKSEIFDDQFSVERPDGSNFTLKIRSTKLEDSAMYFCASTLYYDEQFFGPGTRLTVL.

The chain links TRBV6-1 to TRBJ1-1; possibly TRBD1 for D (5 bases). Germline CDR1 reads MNHNS; CDR2 reads SASEGT. Trimming pared 11 bases from V and 3 bases from J, leaving 19 bases between. The CDR3 covers 14 residues. CDR3 sequence (DNA): TGTGCCTGTTCAGGGTCTACAAAGTACACTGAAGCTTTCTTT. It specifies CACSGSTKYTEAFF.

The CDR3 protein is CASLRTGTNTEAFF. DNA for the CDR3: TGTGCCAGTCTCCGGACAGGGACGAACACTGAAGCTTTCTTT. The rearrangement uses TRBV27 and TRBJ1-1; 8 bases match TRBD1. This CDR3 region has 14 residues. Germline trimming cut 9 bases from V and 1 base from J; bases unmatched to any gene: 7. CDR1 and CDR2 (germline): MNHEY, SMNVEV (reference sequence).